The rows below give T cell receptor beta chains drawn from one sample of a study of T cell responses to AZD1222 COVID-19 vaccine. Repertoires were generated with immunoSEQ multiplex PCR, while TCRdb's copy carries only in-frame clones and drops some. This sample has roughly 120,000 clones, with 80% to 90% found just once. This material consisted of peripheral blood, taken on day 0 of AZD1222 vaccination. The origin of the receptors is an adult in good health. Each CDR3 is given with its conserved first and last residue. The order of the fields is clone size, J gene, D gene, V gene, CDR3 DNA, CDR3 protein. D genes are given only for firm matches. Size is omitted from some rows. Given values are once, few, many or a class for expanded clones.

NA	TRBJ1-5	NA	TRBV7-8	TGTGCCAGCAGCTTAGGGGCGGCAGGGGACCTTAGCAATCAGCCCCAGCATTTT	CASSLGAAGDLSNQPQHF
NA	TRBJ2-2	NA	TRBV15	TGTGCCACCAGCAGATCTCGTGGGGCGAACACCGGGGAGCTGTTTTTT	CATSRSRGANTGELFF
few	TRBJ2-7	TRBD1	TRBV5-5	TGTGCCAGCAGCTTGGGACAGGGTGGCTACGAGCAGTACTTC	CASSLGQGGYEQYF
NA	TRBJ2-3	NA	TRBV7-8	TGTGCCAGCAGCTTTGCGGACTGGAGAGATACGCAGTATTTT	CASSFADWRDTQYF
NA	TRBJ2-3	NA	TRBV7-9	TGTGCCAGCAGCTTAGAAAATAACCTCCCAGGAGATACGCAGTATTTT	CASSLENNLPGDTQYF
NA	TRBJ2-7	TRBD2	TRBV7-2	TGTGCCAGCAGCTTAGATCGGGGGGGCCGCGAGCAGTACTTC	CASSLDRGGREQYF
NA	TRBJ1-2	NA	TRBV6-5	TGTGCCAGCACCTCCCGGGGGACTACCAAAGGCTACACCTTC	CASTSRGTTKGYTF
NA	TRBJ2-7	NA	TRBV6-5	TGTGCCAGCAGCGTTTACGGACCGGGCCTTTACGAGCAGTACTTC	CASSVYGPGLYEQYF
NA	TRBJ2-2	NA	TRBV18	TGTGCCAGCTCACCACCGCTGACGGGCGCGAACACCGGGGAGCTGTTTTTT	CASSPPLTGANTGELFF
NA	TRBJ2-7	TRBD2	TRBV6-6	TGTGCCAGCAGTTACGGGACTAGCGGTACCTACGAGCAGTACTTC	CASSYGTSGTYEQYF
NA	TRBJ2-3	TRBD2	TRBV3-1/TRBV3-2	TGTGCCAGCAGGGCTGGGACTAGCGGGTTCACAGATACGCAGTATTTT	CASRAGTSGFTDTQYF
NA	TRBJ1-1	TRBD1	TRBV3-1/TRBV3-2	TGTGCCAGCAGAGCCCGGGACAGGAGGGTGGCTGAAGCTTTCTTT	CASRARDRRVAEAFF
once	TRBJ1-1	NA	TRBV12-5	TGTGCTAGTGCCCCCGGAGGTGGGACTGAAGCTTTCTTT	CASAPGGGTEAFF
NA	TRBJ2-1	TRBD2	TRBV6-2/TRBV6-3	TGTGCCAGCAGTGTCCAGACTAGCGGGAGTGTGTTTGGCAATGAGCAGTTCTTC	CASSVQTSGSVFGNEQFF
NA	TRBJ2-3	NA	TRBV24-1	TGTGCCACCAGTGATTTAGGGCTGCTTAGCACAGATACGCAGTATTTT	CATSDLGLLSTDTQYF
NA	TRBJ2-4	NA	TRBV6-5	TGTGCCAGCTCCAAGGGGACCAAAAACATTCAGTACTTC	CASSKGTKNIQYF
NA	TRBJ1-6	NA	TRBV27	TGTGCCAGCAGTTTAGAGGAGGGGACTTCACCCCTCCACTTT	CASSLEEGTSPLHF
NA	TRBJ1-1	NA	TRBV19	TGTGCCAGTAAGGATCGCTACACTGAAGCTTTCTTT	CASKDRYTEAFF
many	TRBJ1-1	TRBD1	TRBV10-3	TGTGCCATCGGGCCAGGGGGCAGGAACACTGAAGCTTTCTTT	CAIGPGGRNTEAFF
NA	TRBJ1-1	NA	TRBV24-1	TGTGCCACCAGTGACTCGGGTCTTCGGGGAGCTTTCTTT	CATSDSGLRGAFF
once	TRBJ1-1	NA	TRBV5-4	TGTGCCAGCAGCATTAACACTGAAGCTTTCTTT	CASSINTEAFF
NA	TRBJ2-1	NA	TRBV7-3	TGTGCCAGCAGCTGTAAGCGGGTCGATACCTACAATGAGCAGTTCTTC	CASSCKRVDTYNEQFF
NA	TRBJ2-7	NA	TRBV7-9	TGTGCCAGCAGTCCACGAGGGGCCCCCTACGAGCAGTACTTC	CASSPRGAPYEQYF
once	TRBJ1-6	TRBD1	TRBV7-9	TGTGCCAGCAGCTTGGGACAGGGGTTCTATAATTCACCCCTCCACTTT	CASSLGQGFYNSPLHF
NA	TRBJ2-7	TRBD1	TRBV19	TGTGCCAGTAGTTCGCAGACAGGGTTCTACGAGCAGTACTTC	CASSSQTGFYEQYF
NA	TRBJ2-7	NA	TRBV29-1	TGCAGCGTTGTTTCTGTCTCCTACGAGCAGTACTTC	CSVVSVSYEQYF
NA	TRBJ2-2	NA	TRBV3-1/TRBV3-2	TGTGCCAGCCGGTTAGCCGGGGAGCTGTTTTTT	CASRLAGELFF
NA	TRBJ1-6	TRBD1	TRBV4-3	TGCGCCAGCAGCCAAAACAGGGGGCTGGGTAATTCACCCCTCCACTTT	CASSQNRGLGNSPLHF
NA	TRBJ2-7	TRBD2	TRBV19	TGTGCCAGCGGCTTACAGACTAGCGGGAGGACCTACGAGCAGTACTTC	CASGLQTSGRTYEQYF
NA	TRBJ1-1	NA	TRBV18	TGTGCCAGCTCACCACCTGGAGTCACTGAAGCTTTCTTT	CASSPPGVTEAFF
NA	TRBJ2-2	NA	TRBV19	TGTGCCAGTAGTCTCTATGCCGGGGAGCTGTTTTTT	CASSLYAGELFF
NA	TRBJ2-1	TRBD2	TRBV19	TGTGCCAGTAGTCGTACTAGCGGGAATTACAATGAGCAGTTCTTC	CASSRTSGNYNEQFF
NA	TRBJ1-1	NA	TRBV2	TGTGCCAGCAGGAAAGGGGGGCTCCGTTCTGTTACTGAAGCTTTCTTT	CASRKGGLRSVTEAFF
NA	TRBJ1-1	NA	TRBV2	TGTGCCAGCAAGTATTCGCTCGGGGGGCACACTGAAGCTTTCTTT	CASKYSLGGHTEAFF
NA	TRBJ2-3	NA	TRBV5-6	TGTGCCAGCAGCTTGGGTACCTCACCGAGAGATACGCAGTATTTT	CASSLGTSPRDTQYF
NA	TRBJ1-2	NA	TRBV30	TGTGCCTGGAGTCGACCGACTGCGTATGGCTACACCTTC	CAWSRPTAYGYTF
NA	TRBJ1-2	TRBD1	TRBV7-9	TGTGCCAGCAGCGCCCAGGACAGGGTTGGCTACACCTTC	CASSAQDRVGYTF
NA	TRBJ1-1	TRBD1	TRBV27	TGTGCCAGCAGTTTAGGTAACAGGGGGAACACTGAAGCTTTCTTT	CASSLGNRGNTEAFF
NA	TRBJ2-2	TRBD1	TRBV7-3	TGTGCCAGCAGCTCAACCGGGACAGGGTCAACCACCGGGGAGCTGTTTTTT	CASSSTGTGSTTGELFF
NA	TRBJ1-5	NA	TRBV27	TGTGCCAGCAACGACGGGAGCAATCAGCCCCAGCATTTT	CASNDGSNQPQHF
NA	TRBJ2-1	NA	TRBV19	TGTGCCAGTAGTCCGGACATTCTAGTCAATGAGCAGTTCTTC	CASSPDILVNEQFF
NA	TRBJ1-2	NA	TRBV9	TGTGCCAGCAGCGTAGAGTCGGGGCTCTATGGCTACACCTTC	CASSVESGLYGYTF
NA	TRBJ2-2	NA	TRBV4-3	TGCGCCAGCAGCCAAGAAGTTCGGGGGTTAGGCACCGGGGAGCTGTTTTTT	CASSQEVRGLGTGELFF
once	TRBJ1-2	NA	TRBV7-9	TGTGCCAGCAGCTTAGAGGTCTATGGCTACACCTTC	CASSLEVYGYTF
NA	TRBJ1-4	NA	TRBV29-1	TGCAGCGTTAGAGGTCCCAGGGAGGGAAAACTGTTTTTT	CSVRGPREGKLFF
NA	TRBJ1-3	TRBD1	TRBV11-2	TGTGCCAGCAGCCGGGGACAGGGCAAGTACACCATATATTTT	CASSRGQGKYTIYF
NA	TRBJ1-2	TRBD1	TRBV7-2	TGTGCCAGCAGCTTAGTGGCTCCTCTCCGGGACAGGAGAGGGTATGGCTACACCTTC	CASSLVAPLRDRRGYGYTF
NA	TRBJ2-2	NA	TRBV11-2	TGTGCCAGCAGCTACACGAACACCGGGGAGCTGTTTTTT	CASSYTNTGELFF